This TCR beta chain is from a study of blood T cells in healthy people across ages. Study-wide findings and caveats: Since the PBMCs were unsorted, naive and antigen-experienced cells could not be conclusively compared.

Regarding this clonotype: What it recognizes is unknown.

Primed by a sample-barcoded 5' primer and a J-beta primer mix, a second PCR proceeded for 7 to 11 cycles. Each CDR3 protein is one row after TCRdb ran MiXCR on the 5' RACE reads. The table includes about a million distinct CDR3 sequences, roughly 47% detected once. With V trimmed by 2 bases and J by 10 bases, 5 bases remained unmatched. Looked up from germline, CDR1 is GTSNPN and CDR2 is SVGIG (reference sequence). The CDR3 runs to 14 residues. Each donor gave around 9.6 milliliters of peripheral blood. The chain combines TRBV30 with TRBJ2-1; 13 positions agree with TRBD2. The sample consisted of blood. The clonotype was recovered from a woman aged 60-70 years in good health. Here the CDR3 reads CAWSILAGGDEQFF. The DNA of the CDR3 is TGTGCCTGGAGTATACTAGCGGGAGGGGACGAGCAGTTCTTC.